These 6 T cell receptor beta chains were all obtained from the same sample, sequenced in a study of radiation and T cells in renal cell carcinoma. Only in-frame clones appear in the TCRdb table, and some are missing; sequencing was by immunoSEQ multiplex PCR. This table holds about 49,000 clones, approximately 83% found once. The time point denotes: baseline pretreatment blood. Sample treatment: 15 Gy SBRT to primary tumor, nephrectomy 4 weeks later. The specimen comprised blood, sampled from a patient whose treatment included radiotherapy and nephrectomy. The receptors were gathered from an older woman with renal cell carcinoma.

The chain employs TRBV9 and TRBJ1-1, with a possible D match to TRBD1 (5 bases). Deletions cut 0 bases from V and 5 bases from J, with 14 bases between. The CDR3 extends over 15 amino acids. Germline loops: CDR1 SGDLS, CDR2 YYNGEE. The CDR3 region is CASSVGKGWETEAFF. DNA for the CDR3: TGTGCCAGCAGCGTAGGTAAGGGGTGGGAGACTGAAGCTTTCTTT.

In its sample, this clone was seen a few times. The chain has TRBV29-1 and TRBJ1-1; D may be TRBD1 (6 bases). Germline values: CDR1 SQVTM, CDR2 ANQGSEA. CDR3 length equals 14 residues. Trimming shortened V by 5 bases and J by 1 base, and 14 bases separated the two germline ends. The CDR3 loop reads CSVPGQSPNTEAFF. In DNA, the CDR3 is TGCAGCGTTCCAGGACAGTCCCCGAACACTGAAGCTTTCTTT.

The genes are TRBV7-2 and TRBJ1-5; D possibly corresponds to TRBD1 (5 bases). Germline V gene data show CDR1 as SGHTA and CDR2 as FQGNSA. This CDR3 contains 15 residues. V lost 1 base and J 0 bases, leaving 7 bases between the germline ends. The CDR3 nucleotides are TGTGCCAGCAGCTTAGAAAGGGGTAGCAATCAGCCCCAGCATTTT. This codes for CASSLERGSNQPQHF.

The rearrangement links TRBV6-1 to TRBJ2-2; D not resolved. Trimming cost V 5 bases and J 5 bases, with 6 bases left between them. The germline CDR1 and CDR2 sequences are MNHNS and SASEGT. The CDR3 runs to 12 residues. The CDR3 nucleotides are TGTGCCAGCAGTCAGGTGACCGGGGAGCTGTTTTTT. This sequence encodes CASSQVTGELFF.

The chain is built from TRBV19 and TRBJ1-4; 7 positions agree with TRBD1. Germline CDR1 and CDR2: LNHDA and SQIVND (reference sequence). Trimming at V came to 0 bases and at J to 3 bases, leaving 4 bases not matched to a gene. The CDR3 is 16 amino acids. CDR3 DNA sequence: TGTGCCAGTAGTATAGACCCGGACAGGCCTAATGAAAAACTGTTTTTT. It translates to CASSIDPDRPNEKLFF.

This rearrangement joins TRBV5-4 to TRBJ2-3; TRBD2 might be the D (6 bases). V lost 3 bases and J 1 base, leaving 9 bases between the germline ends. This CDR3 spans 14 amino acids. Germline CDR1 is SGHNT and CDR2 is YYREEE (reference sequence). The CDR3 coding sequence is TGTGCCAGCAGCTCCAGCGGGCGCACAGATACGCAGTATTTT. Its protein is CASSSSGRTDTQYF.